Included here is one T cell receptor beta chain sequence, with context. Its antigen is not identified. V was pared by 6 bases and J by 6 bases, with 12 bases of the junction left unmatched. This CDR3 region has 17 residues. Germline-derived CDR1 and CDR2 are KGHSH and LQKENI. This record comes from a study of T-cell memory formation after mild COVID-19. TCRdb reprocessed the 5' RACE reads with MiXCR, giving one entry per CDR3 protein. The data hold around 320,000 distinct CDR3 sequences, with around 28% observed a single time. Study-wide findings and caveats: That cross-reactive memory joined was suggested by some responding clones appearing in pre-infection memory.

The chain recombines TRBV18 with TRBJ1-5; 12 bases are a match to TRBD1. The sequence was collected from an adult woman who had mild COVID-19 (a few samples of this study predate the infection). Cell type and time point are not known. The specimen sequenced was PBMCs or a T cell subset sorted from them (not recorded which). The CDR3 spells CASSSRRDRGLSQPQHF. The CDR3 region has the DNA TGTGCCAGCTCTAGCCGCCGGGACAGGGGGCTGAGTCAGCCCCAGCATTTT.